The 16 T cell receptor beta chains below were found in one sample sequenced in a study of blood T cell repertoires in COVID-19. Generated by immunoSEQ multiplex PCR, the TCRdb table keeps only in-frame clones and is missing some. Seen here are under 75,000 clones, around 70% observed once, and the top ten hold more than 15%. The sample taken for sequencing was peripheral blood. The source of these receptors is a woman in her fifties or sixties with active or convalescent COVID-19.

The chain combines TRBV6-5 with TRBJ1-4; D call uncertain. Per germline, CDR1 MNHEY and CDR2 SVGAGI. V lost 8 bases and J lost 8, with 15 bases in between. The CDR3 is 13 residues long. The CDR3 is CASATSLGEKLFF. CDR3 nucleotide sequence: TGTGCCAGCGCTACCTCCCTAGGAGAAAAACTGTTTTTT.

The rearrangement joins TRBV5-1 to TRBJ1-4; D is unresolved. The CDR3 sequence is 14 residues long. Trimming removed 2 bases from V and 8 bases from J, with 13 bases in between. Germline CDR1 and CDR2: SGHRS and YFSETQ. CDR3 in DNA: TGCGCCAGCAGCTTCGCGGGATGGGAAGAAAAACTGTTTTTT. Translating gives CASSFAGWEEKLFF.

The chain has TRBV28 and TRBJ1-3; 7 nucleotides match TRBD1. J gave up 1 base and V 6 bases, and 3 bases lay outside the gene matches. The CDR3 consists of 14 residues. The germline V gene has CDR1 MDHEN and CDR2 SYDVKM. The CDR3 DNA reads TGTGCCAGCAGAAAGACAGGGTCTGGAAACACCATATATTTT. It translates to CASRKTGSGNTIYF.

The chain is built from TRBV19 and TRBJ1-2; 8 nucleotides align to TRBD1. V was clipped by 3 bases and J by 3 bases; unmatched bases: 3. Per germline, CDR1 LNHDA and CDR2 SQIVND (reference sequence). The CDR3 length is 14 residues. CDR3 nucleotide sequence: TGTGCCAGTAGTATGACAGGGGAGGACTATGGCTACACCTTC. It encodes CASSMTGEDYGYTF.

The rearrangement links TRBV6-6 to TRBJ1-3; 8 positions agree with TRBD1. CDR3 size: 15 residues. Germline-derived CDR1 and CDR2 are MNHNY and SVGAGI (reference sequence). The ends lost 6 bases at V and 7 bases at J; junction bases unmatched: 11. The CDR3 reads CASSPGGTGGNTIYF. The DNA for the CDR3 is TGTGCCAGCAGCCCAGGGGGGACAGGAGGGAACACCATATATTTT.

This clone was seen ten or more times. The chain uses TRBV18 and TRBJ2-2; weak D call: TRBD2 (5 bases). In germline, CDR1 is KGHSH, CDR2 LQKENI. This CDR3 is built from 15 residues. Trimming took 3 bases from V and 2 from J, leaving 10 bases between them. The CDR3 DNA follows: TGTGCCAGCTCACCCCGGGGTGGAAACACCGGGGAGCTGTTTTTT. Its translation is CASSPRGGNTGELFF.

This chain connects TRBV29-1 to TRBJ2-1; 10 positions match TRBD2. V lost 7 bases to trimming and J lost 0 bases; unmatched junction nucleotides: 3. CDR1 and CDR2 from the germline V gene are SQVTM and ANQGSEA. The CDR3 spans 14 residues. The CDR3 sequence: CSAPSGSSYNEQFF. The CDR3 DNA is TGCAGCGCCCCTAGCGGGAGCTCCTACAATGAGCAGTTCTTC.

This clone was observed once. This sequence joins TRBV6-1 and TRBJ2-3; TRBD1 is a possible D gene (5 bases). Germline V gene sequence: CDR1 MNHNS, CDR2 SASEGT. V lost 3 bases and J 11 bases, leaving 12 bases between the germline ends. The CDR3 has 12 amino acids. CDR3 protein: CASSEAGSWQYF. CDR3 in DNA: TGTGCCAGCAGTGAGGCAGGGTCATGGCAGTATTTT.

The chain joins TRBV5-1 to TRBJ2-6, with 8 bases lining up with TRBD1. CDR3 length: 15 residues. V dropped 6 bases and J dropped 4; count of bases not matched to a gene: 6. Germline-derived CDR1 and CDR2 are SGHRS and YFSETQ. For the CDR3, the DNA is TGCGCCAGCACGCGACAGGGGTTGGGGGCCAACGTCCTGACTTTC. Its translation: CASTRQGLGANVLTF.

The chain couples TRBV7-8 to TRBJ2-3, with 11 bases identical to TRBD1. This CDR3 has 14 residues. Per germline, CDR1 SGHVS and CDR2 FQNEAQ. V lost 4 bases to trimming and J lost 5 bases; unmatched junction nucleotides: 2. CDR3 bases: TGTGCCAGCAGCTCGGGACAGGGGGAAGATACGCAGTATTTT. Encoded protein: CASSSGQGEDTQYF.

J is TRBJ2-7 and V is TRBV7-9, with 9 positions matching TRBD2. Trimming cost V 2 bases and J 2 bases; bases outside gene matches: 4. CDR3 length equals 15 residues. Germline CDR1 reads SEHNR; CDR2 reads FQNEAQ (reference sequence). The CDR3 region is CASSLLAGNPYEQYF. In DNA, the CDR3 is TGTGCCAGCAGCTTACTAGCGGGGAACCCCTACGAGCAGTACTTC.

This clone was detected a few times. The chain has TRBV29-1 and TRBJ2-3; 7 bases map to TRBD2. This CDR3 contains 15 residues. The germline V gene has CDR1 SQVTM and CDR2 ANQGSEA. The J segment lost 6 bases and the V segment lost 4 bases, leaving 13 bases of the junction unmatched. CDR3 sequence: CSVGRREWGWDTQYF. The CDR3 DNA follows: TGCAGCGTTGGAAGGCGGGAGTGGGGGTGGGATACGCAGTATTTT.

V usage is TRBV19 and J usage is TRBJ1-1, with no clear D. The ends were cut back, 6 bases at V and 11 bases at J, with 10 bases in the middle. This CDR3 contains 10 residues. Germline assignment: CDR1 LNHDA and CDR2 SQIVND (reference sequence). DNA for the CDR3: TGTGCCAGTAGAGGGAGTTCGGCTTTCTTT. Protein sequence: CASRGSSAFF.

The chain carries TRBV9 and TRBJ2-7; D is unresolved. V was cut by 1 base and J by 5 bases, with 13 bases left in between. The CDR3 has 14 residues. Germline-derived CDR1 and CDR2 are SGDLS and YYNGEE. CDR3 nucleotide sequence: TGTGCCAGCAGCGTACATACGGCAAGCGACGAGCAGTACTTC. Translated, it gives CASSVHTASDEQYF.

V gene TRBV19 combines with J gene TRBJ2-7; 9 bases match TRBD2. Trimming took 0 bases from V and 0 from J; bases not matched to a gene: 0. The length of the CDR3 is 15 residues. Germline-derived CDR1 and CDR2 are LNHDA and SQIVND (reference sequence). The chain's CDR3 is CASSIELAGSYEQYF. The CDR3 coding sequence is TGTGCCAGTAGTATAGAACTAGCGGGCTCCTACGAGCAGTACTTC.

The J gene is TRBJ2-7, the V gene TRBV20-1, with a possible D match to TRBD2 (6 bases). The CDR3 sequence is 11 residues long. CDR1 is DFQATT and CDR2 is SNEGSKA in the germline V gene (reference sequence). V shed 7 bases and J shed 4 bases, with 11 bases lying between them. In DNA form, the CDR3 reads TGCAGTGGAGGGGACTCATACGAGCAGTACTTC. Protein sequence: CSGGDSYEQYF.